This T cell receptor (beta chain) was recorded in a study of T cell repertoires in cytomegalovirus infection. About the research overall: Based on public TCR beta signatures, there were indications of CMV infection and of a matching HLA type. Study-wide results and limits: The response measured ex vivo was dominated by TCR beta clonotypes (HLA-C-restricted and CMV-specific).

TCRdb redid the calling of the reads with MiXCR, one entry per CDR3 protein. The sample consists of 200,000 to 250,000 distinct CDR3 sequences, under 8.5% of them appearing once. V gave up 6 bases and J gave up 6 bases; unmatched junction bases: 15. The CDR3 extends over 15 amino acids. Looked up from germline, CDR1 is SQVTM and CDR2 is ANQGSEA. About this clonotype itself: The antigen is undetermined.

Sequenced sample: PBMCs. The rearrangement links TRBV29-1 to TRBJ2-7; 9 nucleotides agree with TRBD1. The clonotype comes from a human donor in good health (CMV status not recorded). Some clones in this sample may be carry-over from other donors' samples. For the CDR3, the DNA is TGCAGCGTGAGGGTCTCCGGGACAGGGAAGGCCGAGCAGTACTTC. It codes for CSVRVSGTGKAEQYF.